A selection of T cell receptor beta chains follows, all from one sample in a study of blood T cell repertoires in COVID-19. Sequencing was performed with immunoSEQ multiplex PCR; in TCRdb, only in-frame clones are kept and a portion is missing. The table includes 100,000 to 150,000 clones, 60% to 75% detected once. Sequenced material: peripheral blood. The source is a woman in her seventies with acute or convalescent COVID-19. CDR3s include the opening cysteine and the closing phenylalanine or tryptophan. Each record gives: D gene, J gene, V gene, clone size, CDR3 DNA, CDR3 protein. D genes are given only for firm matches. Only part of the rows carry a size: once, few, many, or a class if the clone is expanded.

NA | TRBJ1-2 | TRBV6-5 | NA | TGTGCCAGCAGGCCGGCGGCTAACTATGGCTACACCTTC | CASRPAANYGYTF
NA | TRBJ1-2 | TRBV20-1 | NA | TGCGGCGGGGTAGGGAACTATGGCTACACCTTC | CGGVGNYGYTF
TRBD2 | TRBJ2-2 | TRBV2 | NA | TGTGCCAGCAGTGAAGTGGTAGCGGGGACCGGGGAGCTGTTTTTT | CASSEVVAGTGELFF
TRBD1 | TRBJ1-4 | TRBV18 | few | TGTGCCAGCGCGACAGGGCTGAACGAAAAACTGTTTTTT | CASATGLNEKLFF
TRBD2 | TRBJ2-3 | TRBV6-1 | NA | TGTGCCAGCAGTGCCCCGTTTAGCGGGAGCACAGATACGCAGTATTTT | CASSAPFSGSTDTQYF
NA | TRBJ1-6 | TRBV28 | few | TGTGCCAGCTTTCCGGGGAGTCATAATTCACCCCTCCACTTT | CASFPGSHNSPLHF
NA | TRBJ1-1 | TRBV6-1 | NA | TGTGCCAGCAGTGAGCGGGCCGGGGGGGCGAACACTGAAGCTTTCTTT | CASSERAGGANTEAFF
NA | TRBJ2-1 | TRBV4-1 | few | TGCGCCAGCAGCCAAGATCCCGGGGGCTCCTACAATGAGCAGTTCTTC | CASSQDPGGSYNEQFF
NA | TRBJ1-1 | TRBV3-1/TRBV3-2 | NA | TGTGCCAGCAGCACCCGAAAGTCGGGCACTGAAGCTTTCTTT | CASSTRKSGTEAFF
NA | TRBJ2-5 | TRBV3-1/TRBV3-2 | NA | TGTGCCAGCAGCCAAGGGACAGCCCAAGAGACCCAGTACTTC | CASSQGTAQETQYF
NA | TRBJ1-2 | TRBV19 | once | TGTGCCAGTACTCACAGGTTGGAGGGAGGCTACACCTTC | CASTHRLEGGYTF
TRBD1 | TRBJ2-2 | TRBV19 | NA | TGTGCCAGTAGTCCCCCCCGGGACAGGGTCACCGGGGAGCTGTTTTTT | CASSPPRDRVTGELFF
TRBD1 | TRBJ2-6 | TRBV10-3 | NA | TGTGCCATCAAATCCGGGACAGGAAGGGCCAACGTCCTGACTTTC | CAIKSGTGRANVLTF
NA | TRBJ1-1 | TRBV5-6 | NA | TGTGCCAGCAGCTTGGGCTATTCGGAAGCTTTCTTT | CASSLGYSEAFF
NA | TRBJ1-1 | TRBV7-8 | NA | TGTGCCAGCAGCTTAATTCCAGGGTACAGCACTGAAGCTTTCTTT | CASSLIPGYSTEAFF
NA | TRBJ2-7 | TRBV7-2 | NA | TGTGCCAGCAGCTTAGACAGGGCATACGAGCAGTACTTC | CASSLDRAYEQYF
TRBD1 | TRBJ1-3 | TRBV10-3 | NA | TGTGCCATCAGAGGACAGGGTTGGACCGGAAACACCATATATTTT | CAIRGQGWTGNTIYF
NA | TRBJ2-5 | TRBV5-1 | NA | TGCGCCAGCAGCCGGGACTGGGGAGAGACCCAGTACTTC | CASSRDWGETQYF
NA | TRBJ1-6 | TRBV18 | few | TGTGCCAGCTCACCACCGTCAGGGTCAGGGAATTCACCCCTCCACTTT | CASSPPSGSGNSPLHF
NA | TRBJ2-5 | TRBV27 | NA | TGTGCCAGCAGTTTACGAGGCCAAGGAGAGACCCAGTACTTC | CASSLRGQGETQYF
NA | TRBJ1-1 | TRBV10-3 | NA | TGTGCCATCAGTGAGTCGAGTTCCCCAGGGTCCACTGAAGCTTTCTTT | CAISESSSPGSTEAFF
TRBD2 | TRBJ2-7 | TRBV6-2/TRBV6-3 | few | TGTGCCAGCAGCACGGTAGCGGGTGTGTACGAGCAGTACTTC | CASSTVAGVYEQYF
NA | TRBJ1-3 | TRBV6-2/TRBV6-3 | NA | TGTGCCAGCAGTTATGGGGTAGGAGGCATCCAACGTGGAAACACCATATATTTT | CASSYGVGGIQRGNTIYF
NA | TRBJ1-2 | TRBV10-2 | once | TGCGCCAGCAGGGCCCTTGGGGGACAAAATGGCTACACCTTC | CASRALGGQNGYTF
NA | TRBJ2-3 | TRBV19 | NA | TGTGCCAGTGCGATGCCAGGGATGGATACGCAGTATTTT | CASAMPGMDTQYF
NA | TRBJ1-1 | TRBV9 | NA | TGTGCCAGCAGTACTCAGGGATCAGACACTGAAGCTTTCTTT | CASSTQGSDTEAFF
TRBD1 | TRBJ2-5 | TRBV11-2 | once | TGTGCCAGCAGCTCTTGGACAGGGGGAATAGAGACCCAGTACTTC | CASSSWTGGIETQYF
NA | TRBJ1-1 | TRBV7-9 | NA | TGTGCCAGCAGCTTAGGACAGCTCTCGAACACTGAAGCTTTCTTT | CASSLGQLSNTEAFF
NA | TRBJ2-7 | TRBV5-4 | NA | TGTGCCAGCAGCCGAACTAGGACCTACGAGCAGTACTTC | CASSRTRTYEQYF
TRBD1 | TRBJ1-2 | TRBV28 | NA | TGTGCCAGCAGTTACGGGGGACAGGCTAACTATGGCTACACCTTC | CASSYGGQANYGYTF
TRBD1 | TRBJ1-4 | TRBV7-2 | NA | TGTGCCAGCAGCTTAGGGGGGACAGGGAGTGAAAAACTGTTTTTT | CASSLGGTGSEKLFF
NA | TRBJ1-3 | TRBV10-1 | NA | TGCGCCAGCAGTACAGGTTTTGCTGGAAACACCATATATTTT | CASSTGFAGNTIYF
TRBD1 | TRBJ2-7 | TRBV5-4 | few | TGTGCCAGCAGCACCGGGACAGGGGTGTCCTACGAGCAGTACTTC | CASSTGTGVSYEQYF
TRBD1 | TRBJ1-6 | TRBV6-4 | NA | TGTGCCAGCAGTGTAGCTCGCACAGGGGTCGGTAATTCACCCCTCCACTTT | CASSVARTGVGNSPLHF
NA | TRBJ2-1 | TRBV6-2/TRBV6-3 | few | TGTGCCAGCAGCCCCGGCTCCTACAATGAGCAGTTCTTC | CASSPGSYNEQFF
TRBD1 | TRBJ2-3 | TRBV5-3 | NA | TGTGCCAGAAGCTGCCGAACCCGGGACAGGAGTTACACAGATACGCAGTATTTT | CARSCRTRDRSYTDTQYF
NA | TRBJ1-2 | TRBV30 | NA | TGTGCCTGGAGTAGGTCAGGGTATGGCTACACCTTC | CAWSRSGYGYTF
NA | TRBJ1-5 | TRBV24-1 | NA | TGTGCCACCGGGGCCCTGGGCAATCAGCCCCAGCATTTT | CATGALGNQPQHF
NA | TRBJ1-3 | TRBV5-1 | many | TGCGCCAGCAGCTTGGGGACAACGCTAGGAAACACCATATATTTT | CASSLGTTLGNTIYF
NA | TRBJ2-7 | TRBV12-3/TRBV12-4 | NA | TGTGCCAGCAGTTCGCGTTCCTACGAGCAGTACTTC | CASSSRSYEQYF
NA | TRBJ1-1 | TRBV28 | NA | TGTGCCAGCAGTTTAAGCCGGTCGGTGAACACTGAAGCTTTCTTT | CASSLSRSVNTEAFF
TRBD2 | TRBJ2-1 | TRBV19 | NA | TGTGCCAGTACGCCGAGCGGGACTTACAATGAGCAGTTCTTC | CASTPSGTYNEQFF
NA | TRBJ1-2 | TRBV5-4 | few | TGTGCCAGCAGCTTGGCTAAGGGCCGTTCGGGGGGCTACACCTTC | CASSLAKGRSGGYTF
NA | TRBJ1-5 | TRBV2 | once | TGTGCCAGCAGTGGGCAGAATCAGCCCCAGCATTTT | CASSGQNQPQHF
NA | TRBJ2-2 | TRBV12-3/TRBV12-4 | NA | TGTGCCAGCAGTTTACATAGATCCGGGGAGCTGTTTTTT | CASSLHRSGELFF
NA | TRBJ1-5 | TRBV2 | NA | TGTGCCAGCAGGGGCTGGGGCAATCAGCCCCAGCATTTT | CASRGWGNQPQHF
NA | TRBJ2-3 | TRBV18 | NA | TGTGCCAGCTCACCCCGGGACATCAGCACAGATACGCAGTATTTT | CASSPRDISTDTQYF
NA | TRBJ2-7 | TRBV6-6 | once | TGTGCCAGCAGCGTCCCCCCCTCCTACGAGCAGTACTTC | CASSVPPSYEQYF